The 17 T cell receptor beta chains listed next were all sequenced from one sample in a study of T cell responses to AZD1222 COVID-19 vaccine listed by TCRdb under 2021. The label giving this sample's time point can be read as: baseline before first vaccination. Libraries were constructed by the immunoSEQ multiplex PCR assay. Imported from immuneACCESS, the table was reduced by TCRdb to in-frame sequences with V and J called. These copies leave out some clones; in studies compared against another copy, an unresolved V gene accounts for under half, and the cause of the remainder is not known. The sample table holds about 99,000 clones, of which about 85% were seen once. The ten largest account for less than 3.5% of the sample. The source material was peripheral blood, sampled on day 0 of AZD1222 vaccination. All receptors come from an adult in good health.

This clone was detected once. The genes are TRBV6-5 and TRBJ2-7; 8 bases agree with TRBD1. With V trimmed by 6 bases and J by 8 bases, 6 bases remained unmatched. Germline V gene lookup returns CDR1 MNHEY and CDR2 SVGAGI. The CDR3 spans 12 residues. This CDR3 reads CASSLRTGQQYF. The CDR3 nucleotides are TGTGCCAGCAGCTTGCGGACAGGGCAGCAGTACTTC.

CDR3 sequence (DNA): TGTGCCAGCAGTGAAAGGGGTCGCGGGAACGGAGAGACCCAGTACTTC. It specifies CASSERGRGNGETQYF. The chain carries TRBV6-1 and TRBJ2-5; D might be TRBD2 (6 bases). Trimming took off 2 bases at V and 4 bases at J, with 17 bases between the two ends. The CDR3 runs to 16 residues. The germline gives CDR1 MNHNS, CDR2 SASEGT.

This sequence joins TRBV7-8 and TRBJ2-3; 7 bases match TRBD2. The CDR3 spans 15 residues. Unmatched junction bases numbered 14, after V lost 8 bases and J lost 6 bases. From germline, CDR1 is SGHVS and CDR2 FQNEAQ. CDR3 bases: TGTGCCAGCGGCTGGGACTCCGGGGGGAAGGATACGCAGTATTTT. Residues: CASGWDSGGKDTQYF.

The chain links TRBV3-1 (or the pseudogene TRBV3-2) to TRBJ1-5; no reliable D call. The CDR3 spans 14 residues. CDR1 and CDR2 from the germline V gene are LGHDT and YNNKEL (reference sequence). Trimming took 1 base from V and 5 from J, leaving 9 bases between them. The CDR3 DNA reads TGTGCCAGCAGCCAAGGAAGCGGGCATCAGCCCCAGCATTTT. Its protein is CASSQGSGHQPQHF.

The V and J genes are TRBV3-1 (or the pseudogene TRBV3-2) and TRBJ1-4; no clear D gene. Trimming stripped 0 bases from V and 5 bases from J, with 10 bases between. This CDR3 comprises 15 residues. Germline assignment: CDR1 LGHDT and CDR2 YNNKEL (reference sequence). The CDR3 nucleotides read TGTGCCAGCAGCCAAGATCGGGCAGTCAATGAAAAACTGTTTTTT. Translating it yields CASSQDRAVNEKLFF.

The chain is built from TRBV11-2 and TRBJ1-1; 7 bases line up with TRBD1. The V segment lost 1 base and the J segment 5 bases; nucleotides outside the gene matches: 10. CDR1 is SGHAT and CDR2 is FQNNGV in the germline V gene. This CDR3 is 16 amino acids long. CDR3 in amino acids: CASSLGQGRGSTEAFF. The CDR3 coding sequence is TGTGCCAGCAGCTTAGGACAGGGTCGGGGTTCGACTGAAGCTTTCTTT.

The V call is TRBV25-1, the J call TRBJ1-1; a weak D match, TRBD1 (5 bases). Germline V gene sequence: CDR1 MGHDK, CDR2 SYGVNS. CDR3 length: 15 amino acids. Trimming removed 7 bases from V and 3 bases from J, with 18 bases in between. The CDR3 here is CASNGRDGYDTEAFF. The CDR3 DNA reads TGTGCCAGCAATGGCCGGGACGGTTACGACACTGAAGCTTTCTTT.

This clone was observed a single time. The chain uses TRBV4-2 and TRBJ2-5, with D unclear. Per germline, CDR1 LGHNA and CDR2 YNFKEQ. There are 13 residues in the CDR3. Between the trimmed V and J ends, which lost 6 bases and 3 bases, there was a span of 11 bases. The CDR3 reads CASRPILEETQYF. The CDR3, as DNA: TGTGCCAGCAGACCCATCTTAGAAGAGACCCAGTACTTC.

The CDR3 loop reads CASSRGTETYEQYF. The CDR3 DNA sequence: TGCGCCAGCAGCCGGGGGACAGAGACCTACGAGCAGTACTTC. The chain links TRBV4-1 to TRBJ2-7, with 7 positions matching TRBD1. The CDR3 is made up of 14 amino acids. The V and J ends lost 4 bases and 2 bases, in that order; junction bases with no gene match: 5. The germline CDR1 and CDR2 sequences are MGHRA and YSYEKL.

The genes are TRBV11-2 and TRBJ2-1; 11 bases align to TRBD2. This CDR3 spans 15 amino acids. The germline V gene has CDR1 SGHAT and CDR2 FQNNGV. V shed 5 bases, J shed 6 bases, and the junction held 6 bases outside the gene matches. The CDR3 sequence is CASSLGTSGFNEQFF. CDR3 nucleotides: TGTGCCAGCAGCCTCGGGACTAGCGGTTTCAATGAGCAGTTCTTC.

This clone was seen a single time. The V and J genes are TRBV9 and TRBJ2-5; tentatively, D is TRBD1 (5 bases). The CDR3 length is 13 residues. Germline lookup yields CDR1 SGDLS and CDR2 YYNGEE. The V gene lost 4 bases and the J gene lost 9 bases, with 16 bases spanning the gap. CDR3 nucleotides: TGTGCCAGCAGCTTCGATCCGGAAGGGGCCCAGTACTTC. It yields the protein CASSFDPEGAQYF.

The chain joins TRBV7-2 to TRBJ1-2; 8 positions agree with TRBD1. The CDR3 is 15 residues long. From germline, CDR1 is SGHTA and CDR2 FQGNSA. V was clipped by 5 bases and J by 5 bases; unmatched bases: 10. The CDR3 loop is CASSRGQGASYGYTF. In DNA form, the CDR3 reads TGTGCCAGCAGCCGCGGACAGGGAGCTTCTTATGGCTACACCTTC.

The chain's CDR3 is CASSYSLEAFF. In DNA form, the CDR3 reads TGTGCCAGCAGTTATAGCCTCGAAGCTTTCTTT. This chain connects TRBV6-2 or TRBV6-3 to TRBJ1-1; no clear D gene. From germline, CDR1 is MNHEY and CDR2 SVGEGT. CDR3 length equals 11 residues. V was pared by 3 bases and J by 8 bases, with 7 bases between.

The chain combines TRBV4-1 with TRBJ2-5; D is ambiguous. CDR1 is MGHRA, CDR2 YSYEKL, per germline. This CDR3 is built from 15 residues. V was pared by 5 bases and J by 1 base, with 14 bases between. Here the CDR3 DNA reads TGCGCCAGCAGCTACACGATGGGCACCCAAGAGACCCAGTACTTC. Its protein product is CASSYTMGTQETQYF.

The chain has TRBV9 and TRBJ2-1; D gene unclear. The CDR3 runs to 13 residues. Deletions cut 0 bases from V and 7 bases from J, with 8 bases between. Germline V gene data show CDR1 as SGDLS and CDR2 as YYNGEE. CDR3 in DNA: TGTGCCAGCAGCGTAGATGACCCTAATGAGCAGTTCTTC. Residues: CASSVDDPNEQFF.

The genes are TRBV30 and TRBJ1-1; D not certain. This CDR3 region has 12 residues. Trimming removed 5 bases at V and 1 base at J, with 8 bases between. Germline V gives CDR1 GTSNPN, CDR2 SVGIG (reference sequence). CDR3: CAWGDTNTEAFF. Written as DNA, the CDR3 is TGTGCCTGGGGAGACACGAACACTGAAGCTTTCTTT.

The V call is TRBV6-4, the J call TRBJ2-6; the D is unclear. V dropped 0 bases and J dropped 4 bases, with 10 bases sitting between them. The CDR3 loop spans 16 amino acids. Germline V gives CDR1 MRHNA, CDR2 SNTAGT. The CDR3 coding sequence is TGTGCCAGCAGTGACTCAACCGGTGGCGGGGCCAACGTCCTGACTTTC. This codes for CASSDSTGGGANVLTF.